Here is one T cell receptor (beta chain) with its context. The entry originates in a study of T cell changes during pregnancy in multiple sclerosis. There are 15 residues in the CDR3. The V end lost 3 bases, the J end lost 0 bases, and 8 bases lay between the germline ends. Per the germline V gene, CDR1 is MNHEY and CDR2 is SMNVEV (reference sequence). Assay: immunoSEQ multiplex PCR; the TCRdb copy retains only in-frame clones and omits some. The profile covers roughly 85,000 clones, with roughly 90% appearing a single time and 2.5% to 3% taken by the ten largest. The sequences come from peripheral blood, collected in the first trimester of pregnancy. This receptor was taken from a female donor with multiple sclerosis, enrolled in a pregnancy study. The rearrangement joins TRBV27 to TRBJ1-4; D gene uncertain. The DNA for the CDR3 is TGTGCCAGCAGTTTGACCGGGTCAACTAATGAAAAACTGTTTTTT. Amino acids: CASSLTGSTNEKLFF. Complete variable domain (other parts from reference TRBV27 and TRBJ1-4): EAQVTQNPRYLITVTGKKLTVTCSQNMNHEYMSWYRQDPGLGLRQIYYSMNVEVTDKGDVPEGYKVSRKEKRNFPLILESPSPNQTSLYFCASSLTGSTNEKLFFGSGTQLSVL.